The clone carrying this T cell receptor (beta chain) has at least ten counts. The antigen remains undetermined. Germline-derived CDR1 and CDR2 are MNHEY and SVGAGI. The CDR3 spans 14 residues. V was cut by 4 bases and J by 4 bases, with 10 bases left in between. Researchers ran the PCR with 60 Vbeta and 13 Jbeta primers. Assay: immunoSEQ multiplex PCR; the TCRdb copy retains only in-frame clones and omits some. The sample has 150,000 to 200,000 clones, about 72% seen once. The data derive from a study of cytomegalovirus exposure and HLA in healthy donors. Study results and limitations: The sole available immune exposure information was CMV serostatus. Sequencing likely produced, as an artifact, a cluster of highly shared sequence variants. Later analysis associated a missense DCLRE1C variant with TCR beta V- and J-gene trimming.

V gene TRBV6-5 combines with J gene TRBJ1-4; D possibly corresponds to TRBD1 (6 bases). The sequenced material came from PBMCs. This clonotype was obtained from a man aged 55 to 69 in good health and CMV-seronegative. The CDR3, as DNA: TGTGCCAGCAGTTTCGGACAGTTTAATGAAAAACTGTTTTTT. Protein product: CASSFGQFNEKLFF.